Below are 9 T cell receptor beta chains sequenced from a single sample in a study of cytomegalovirus exposure and HLA in healthy donors. Both 60 Vbeta primers and 13 Jbeta primers went into the PCR. Measured with immunoSEQ multiplex PCR; TCRdb has only the in-frame clones, and not every one. This sample carries 100,000 to 150,000 clones, 80% of them seen once, and the ten largest clones take 2% to 2.5%. Specimen: PBMCs. All receptors derive from a man younger than 40 in good health and CMV-seronegative.

The chain combines TRBV7-2 with TRBJ2-5, with 8 nucleotides matching TRBD2. The CDR3 has 14 amino acids. With V trimmed by 2 bases and J by 3 bases, 2 bases remained unmatched. CDR1 SGHTA and CDR2 FQGNSA come from the germline V gene. For the CDR3, the DNA is TGTGCCAGCAGCTTACAGGGACTAGAAGAGACCCAGTACTTC. Amino acids: CASSLQGLEETQYF.

The chain combines TRBV18 with TRBJ1-1, with D maybe TRBD1 (5 bases). The V end was cut by 4 bases, the J end by 2 bases, with 8 bases between. Per germline, CDR1 KGHSH and CDR2 LQKENI. The CDR3 is 13 amino acids. CDR3 amino acids: CASSRTLNTEAFF. CDR3 nucleotide sequence: TGTGCCAGCTCACGGACACTAAACACTGAAGCTTTCTTT.

This chain uses TRBV4-3 with TRBJ1-5, with 8 bases aligning to TRBD1. Germline-derived CDR1 and CDR2 are LGHNA and YSLEER. V shed 1 base, J shed 7 bases, and the junction held 6 bases outside the gene matches. The length of the CDR3 is 15 residues. The CDR3 here is CASSQAWTGNQPQHF. The CDR3 nucleotides read TGCGCCAGCAGCCAAGCCTGGACAGGGAACCAGCCCCAGCATTTT.

This chain uses TRBV9 with TRBJ1-2; D uncertain. Germline V CDR1 and CDR2: SGDLS, YYNGEE. V lost 6 bases to trimming and J lost 4 bases, with 19 bases between them. The CDR3 runs 15 residues. DNA for the CDR3: TGTGCCAGCAATCGGGAGGGCAGAATCAGCTATGGCTACACCTTC. Protein sequence: CASNREGRISYGYTF.

The chain has TRBV28 and TRBJ1-5; D possibly corresponds to TRBD1 (6 bases). CDR1 and CDR2 (germline): MDHEN, SYDVKM. The CDR3 totals 17 residues. V was cut by 2 bases and J by 4 bases, with 18 bases left in between. CDR3 nucleotide sequence: TGTGCCAGCAGTTTAAGGGGACACCCGAGTCGGAATCAGCCCCAGCATTTT. Translation gives CASSLRGHPSRNQPQHF.

The chain combines TRBV5-4 with TRBJ1-1; D might be TRBD1 (5 bases). Germline loops: CDR1 SGHNT, CDR2 YYREEE (reference sequence). Trimming pared 0 bases from V and 7 bases from J, leaving 10 bases between. The CDR3 totals 13 residues. DNA of the CDR3: TGTGCCAGCAGCTTGGTTGGGGGGGGTGAAGCTTTCTTT. Protein product: CASSLVGGGEAFF.

The rearrangement joins TRBV5-5 to TRBJ1-1; TRBD1 might be the D (6 bases). V shed 0 bases and J shed 7 bases, with 7 bases lying between them. The CDR3 totals 12 residues. The germline V gene encodes CDR1 SGHKS and CDR2 YYEKEE (reference sequence). The CDR3 reads CASSLVQGEAFF. CDR3 DNA sequence: TGTGCCAGCAGCTTGGTACAGGGTGAAGCTTTCTTT.

The genes are TRBV28 and TRBJ2-7; TRBD1 is a possible D gene (5 bases). The CDR3 is 14 residues long. Germline CDR1 and CDR2: MDHEN and SYDVKM. The V and J ends lost 3 bases and 5 bases respectively, with 14 bases between them. CDR3 amino acids: CASSLGQGLDEQYF. In DNA, the CDR3 is TGTGCCAGCAGTTTGGGCCAGGGTCTCGACGAGCAGTACTTC.

The V gene is TRBV7-6, the J gene TRBJ1-3; D ambiguous. Germline V gives CDR1 SGHVS, CDR2 FNYEAQ. There are 13 residues in the CDR3. The V end lost 2 bases, the J end lost 4 bases, and 6 bases lay between the germline ends. The CDR3 sequence: CASSLSTGNTIYF. Here the CDR3 DNA reads TGTGCCAGCAGCTTATCTACGGGAAACACCATATATTTT. The full variable domain, in which reference TRBV7-6 and TRBJ1-3 provide the parts outside the CDR3, is GAGVSQSPRYKVTKRGQDVALRCDPISGHVSLYWYRQALGQGPEFLTYFNYEAQQDKSGLPNDRFSAERPEGSISTLTIQRTEQRDSAMYRCASSLSTGNTIYFGEGSWLTVV.